This T cell receptor beta chain originates from a study of cytomegalovirus exposure and HLA in healthy donors. This PCR relied on a set of 60 Vbeta primers and 13 Jbeta primers. Repertoires were generated with immunoSEQ multiplex PCR, while TCRdb's copy carries only in-frame clones and drops some. The sample includes more than 95,000 clones, roughly 79% of them seen just once. This clone came up once. V lost 4 bases, J lost 12 bases, and 21 bases lay in between. Germline V gives CDR1 MDHEN, CDR2 SYDVKM. The CDR3 loop spans 15 amino acids. The chain has TRBV28 and TRBJ2-2; no firm D call. This TCR was sampled from a man aged 50-59 years in good health and CMV-seropositive. Sequenced material: PBMCs. The CDR3 loop is CASSSDPDLSRKLFF. CDR3 DNA: TGTGCCAGCAGTTCCGATCCTGACTTGTCGAGGAAGCTGTTTTTT.